This T cell receptor beta chain was found in a study of T cells in localized non-small cell lung cancer. Data came from immunoSEQ multiplex PCR; TCRdb stores just in-frame clones and leaves some out. The sample yields some 99 clones, around 30% seen once. The V end lost 2 bases, the J end lost 0 bases, and 11 bases lay between the germline ends. The CDR3 is 16 amino acids. Germline V CDR1 and CDR2: KGHSH, LQKENI. The rearrangement joins TRBV18 to TRBJ1-3, with a weak D call TRBD1 (5 bases). The sample was lung tumor tissue, taken before any cancer treatment. The clonotype originates from a woman aged 35 to 70 with stage I lung adenocarcinoma. This CDR3 reads CASSPIDSSSGNTIYF. In DNA, the CDR3 is TGTGCCAGCTCACCAATAGACAGCAGCTCTGGAAACACCATATATTTT.